This T cell receptor (beta chain) was identified in a study of human T cells and chemical hapten exposure. Study information: The study traced per-sample TCR yield variation mainly to small differences in pooled library volumes.

During construction of the library, unique molecular identifiers were attached to individual cDNA molecules for quantitative, reproducible TCR counting. TCRdb passed the RACE reads through MiXCR, listing each CDR3 protein once. The sample carries 55,000 to 75,000 distinct CDR3 sequences, around 6.3% recorded once. Documented time point: healthy volunteer bleed at 6 weeks. From whole blood left unfractionated, total RNA was extracted. V was clipped by 5 bases and J by 6 bases, with 17 bases between them. The CDR3 consists of 16 residues. The germline CDR1 and CDR2 sequences are SNHLY and FYNNEI. The sample consisted of whole blood. The chain uses TRBV2 and TRBJ1-6; D may be TRBD1 (6 bases). The sequence was obtained from a female donor in good health. Some clones in this sample may be carry-over from other donors' samples. The CDR3 DNA reads as TGTGCCAGCAGTATAGCCCGGGGAGGGGGTAATTCACCCCTCCACTTT. It translates to CASSIARGGGNSPLHF.